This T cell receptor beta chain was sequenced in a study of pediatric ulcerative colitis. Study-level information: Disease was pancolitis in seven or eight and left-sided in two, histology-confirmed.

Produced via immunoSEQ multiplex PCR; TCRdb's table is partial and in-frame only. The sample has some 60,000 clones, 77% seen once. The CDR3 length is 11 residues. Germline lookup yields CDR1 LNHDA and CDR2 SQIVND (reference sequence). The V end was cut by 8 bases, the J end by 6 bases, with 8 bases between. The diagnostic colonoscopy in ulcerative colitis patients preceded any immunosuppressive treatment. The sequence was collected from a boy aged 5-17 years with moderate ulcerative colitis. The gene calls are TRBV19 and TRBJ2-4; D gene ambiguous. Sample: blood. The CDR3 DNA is TGTGCCAGTTCTACGGGAAACATTCAGTACTTC. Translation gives CASSTGNIQYF. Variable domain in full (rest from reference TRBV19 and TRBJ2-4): DGGITQSPKYLFRKEGQNVTLSCEQNLNHDAMYWYRQDPGQGLRLIYYSQIVNDFQKGDIAEGYSVSREKKESFPLTVTSAQKNPTAFYLCASSTGNIQYFGAGTRLSVL.